This TCR beta chain was captured by sequencing in a study of blood T cells in healthy people across ages. This clonotype showed up just once. As yet, its antigen is unknown. Germline CDR1 and CDR2: SGHRS and YFSETQ. The ends lost 7 bases at V and 4 bases at J; junction bases unmatched: 5. The CDR3 runs 13 residues. Overall study findings and caveats: Older individuals had lower TCR beta diversity per million T cells (the decline was roughly linear).

Next came a second PCR, run for about 6 to 12 cycles, which used a sample-barcoded 5' primer along with a J-beta primer mix. TCRdb itself ran the 5' RACE reads through MiXCR, one entry per CDR3 protein. The sample carries about a million distinct CDR3 sequences, 35% to 40% recorded once. This clonotype was obtained from a man aged 18 to 35 in good health. V and J are TRBV5-1 and TRBJ2-7; the match to TRBD1 covers 10 bases. The source material was blood. Here the CDR3 reads CASAGTGDYEQYF. Here the CDR3 DNA reads TGCGCCAGCGCGGGGACAGGGGATTACGAGCAGTACTTC.